This record covers a single TCR beta chain. Its target is unknown. This sample is drawn from a study of CD8 T cells in ankylosing spondylitis. Looked up from germline, CDR1 is SGHTA and CDR2 is FQGNSA. CDR3 size: 15 residues. V lost 2 bases and J lost 7; bases outside the gene matches: 7. Regarding the study as a whole: A number of the motif variants had already been described in reactive arthritis synovial fluid and blood. A CD8+ phenotype characterized the disease-linked clones, which were relatively rare in peripheral blood. Significantly higher representation of disease-linked clones was reported for matched ankylosing spondylitis synovial fluid. One TCR beta motif, made up of seven to nine highly homologous variants, appeared characteristic of ankylosing spondylitis blood.

5'-RACE, quantitative and with molecular barcodes, yielded the TCR beta libraries. TCRdb reanalysed the 5' RACE reads using MiXCR and keeps one entry per CDR3 protein. The repertoire holds fewer than 500,000 distinct CDR3 sequences, with about 25% as singletons. Source material: blood, either unsorted or a sorted T cell fraction (not recorded which). The receptor's source is a male donor with ankylosing spondylitis. This sequence joins TRBV7-2 and TRBJ2-1; 8 positions agree with TRBD2. The CDR3: CASSLSGGVANEQFF. CDR3 sequence (DNA): TGTGCCAGCAGCTTATCCGGGGGGGTGGCTAATGAGCAGTTCTTC.